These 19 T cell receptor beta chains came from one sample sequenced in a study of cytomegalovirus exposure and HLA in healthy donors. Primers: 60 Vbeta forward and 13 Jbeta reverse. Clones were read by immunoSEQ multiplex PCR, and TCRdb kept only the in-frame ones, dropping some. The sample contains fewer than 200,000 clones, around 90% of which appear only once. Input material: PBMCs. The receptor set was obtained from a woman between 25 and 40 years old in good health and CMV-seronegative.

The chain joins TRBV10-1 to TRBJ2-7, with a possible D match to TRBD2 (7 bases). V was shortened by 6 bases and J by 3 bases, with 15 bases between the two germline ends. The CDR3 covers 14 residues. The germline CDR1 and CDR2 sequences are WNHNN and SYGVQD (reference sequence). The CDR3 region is CASSRGATRYEQYF. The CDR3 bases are TGCGCCAGCAGCCGGGGGGCCACTCGCTACGAGCAGTACTTC.

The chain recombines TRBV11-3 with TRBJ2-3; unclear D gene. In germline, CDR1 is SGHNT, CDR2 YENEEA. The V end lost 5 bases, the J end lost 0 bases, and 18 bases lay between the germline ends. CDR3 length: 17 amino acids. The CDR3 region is CASSNRSGLSSTDTQYF. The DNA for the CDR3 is TGTGCCAGCAGCAATAGGTCAGGTCTCTCTAGCACAGATACGCAGTATTTT.

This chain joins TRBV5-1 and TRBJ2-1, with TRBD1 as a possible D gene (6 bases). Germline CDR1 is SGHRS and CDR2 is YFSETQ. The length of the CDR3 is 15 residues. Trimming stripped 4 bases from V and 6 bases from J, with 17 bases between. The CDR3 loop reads CASSPRTGLSNEQFF. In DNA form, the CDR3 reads TGCGCCAGCAGCCCCCGAACAGGGCTGAGCAATGAGCAGTTCTTC.

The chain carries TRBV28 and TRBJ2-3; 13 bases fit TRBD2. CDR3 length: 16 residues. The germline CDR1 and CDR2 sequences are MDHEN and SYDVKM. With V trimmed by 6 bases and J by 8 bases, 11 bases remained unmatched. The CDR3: CASRWGLAGRLGTQYF. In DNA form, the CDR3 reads TGTGCCAGCAGGTGGGGACTAGCGGGACGGTTGGGTACGCAGTATTTT. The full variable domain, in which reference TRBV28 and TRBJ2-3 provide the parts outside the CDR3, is DVKVTQSSRYLVKRTGEKVFLECVQDMDHENMFWYRQDPGLGLRLIYFSYDVKMKEKGDIPEGYSVSREKKERFSLILESASTNQTSMYLCASRWGLAGRLGTQYFGPGTRLTVL.

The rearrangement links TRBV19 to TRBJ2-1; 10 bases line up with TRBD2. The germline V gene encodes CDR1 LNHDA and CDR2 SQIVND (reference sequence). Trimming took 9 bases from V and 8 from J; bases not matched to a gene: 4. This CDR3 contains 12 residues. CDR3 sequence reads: CASRAGGYEQFF. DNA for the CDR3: TGTGCCAGCCGAGCGGGGGGGTATGAGCAGTTCTTC. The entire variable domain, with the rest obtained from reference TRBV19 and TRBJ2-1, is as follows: DGGITQSPKYLFRKEGQNVTLSCEQNLNHDAMYWYRQDPGQGLRLIYYSQIVNDFQKGDIAEGYSVSREKKESFPLTVTSAQKNPTAFYLCASRAGGYEQFFGPGTRLTVL.

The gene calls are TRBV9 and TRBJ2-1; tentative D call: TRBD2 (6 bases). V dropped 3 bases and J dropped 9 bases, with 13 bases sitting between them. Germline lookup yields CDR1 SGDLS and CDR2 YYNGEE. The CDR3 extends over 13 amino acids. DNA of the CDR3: TGTGCCAGCAGCGGCCCCGCGGGGCCTGAGCAGTTCTTC. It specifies CASSGPAGPEQFF.

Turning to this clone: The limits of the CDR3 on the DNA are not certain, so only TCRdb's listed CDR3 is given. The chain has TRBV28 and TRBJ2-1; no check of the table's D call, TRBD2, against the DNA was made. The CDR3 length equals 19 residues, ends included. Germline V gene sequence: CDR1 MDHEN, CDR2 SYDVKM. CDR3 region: CASSLQQLFGPGVWYEQFF.

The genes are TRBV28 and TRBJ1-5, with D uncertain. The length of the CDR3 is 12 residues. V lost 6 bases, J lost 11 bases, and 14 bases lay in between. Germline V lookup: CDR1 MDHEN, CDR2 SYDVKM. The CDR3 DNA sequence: TGTGCCAGCAGCTCTACTACCCTGTCCCAGCATTTT. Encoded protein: CASSSTTLSQHF.

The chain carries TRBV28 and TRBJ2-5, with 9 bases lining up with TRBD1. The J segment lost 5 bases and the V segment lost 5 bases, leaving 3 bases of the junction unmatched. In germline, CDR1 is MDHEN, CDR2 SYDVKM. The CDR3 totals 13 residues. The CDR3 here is CASSTGGMETQYF. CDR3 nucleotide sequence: TGTGCCAGCAGTACAGGGGGCATGGAGACCCAGTACTTC.

For the CDR3, the DNA is TGTGCCAGCAGCTCCGCCTCTAGCGGGGCGGCCGTATCCTACGAGCAGTACTTC. This sequence encodes CASSSASSGAAVSYEQYF. V usage is TRBV12-1 and J usage is TRBJ2-7; the table's D call, TRBD2, has no DNA check behind it. TRBV12-1 is tagged as a pseudogene. This CDR3 is 18 amino acids long.

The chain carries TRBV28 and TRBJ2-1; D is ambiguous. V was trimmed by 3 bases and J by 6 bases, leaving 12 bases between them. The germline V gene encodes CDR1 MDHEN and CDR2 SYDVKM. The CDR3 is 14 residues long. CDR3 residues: CASSFVVRGNEQFF. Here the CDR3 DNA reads TGTGCCAGCAGTTTTGTCGTACGCGGCAATGAGCAGTTCTTC. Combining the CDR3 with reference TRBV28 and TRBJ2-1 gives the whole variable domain DVKVTQSSRYLVKRTGEKVFLECVQDMDHENMFWYRQDPGLGLRLIYFSYDVKMKEKGDIPEGYSVSREKKERFSLILESASTNQTSMYLCASSFVVRGNEQFFGPGTRLTVL.

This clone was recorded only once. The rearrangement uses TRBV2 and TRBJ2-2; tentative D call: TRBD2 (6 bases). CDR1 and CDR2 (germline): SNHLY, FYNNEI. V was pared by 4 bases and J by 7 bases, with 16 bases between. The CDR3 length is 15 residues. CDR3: CASSVAGRGIGELFF. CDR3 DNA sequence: TGTGCCAGCAGTGTTGCGGGGAGAGGGATCGGGGAGCTGTTTTTT. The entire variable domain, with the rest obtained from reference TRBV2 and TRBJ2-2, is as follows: EPEVTQTPSHQVTQMGQEVILRCVPISNHLYFYWYRQILGQKVEFLVSFYNNEISEKSEIFDDQFSVERPDGSNFTLKIRSTKLEDSAMYFCASSVAGRGIGELFFGEGSRLTVL.

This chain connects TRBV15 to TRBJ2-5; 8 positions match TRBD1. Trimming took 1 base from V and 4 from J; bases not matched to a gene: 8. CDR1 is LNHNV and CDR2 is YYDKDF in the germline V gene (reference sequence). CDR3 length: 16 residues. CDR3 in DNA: TGTGCCACCAGCAGAGTGACAGGGGCCTTGGGAGAGACCCAGTACTTC. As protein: CATSRVTGALGETQYF.

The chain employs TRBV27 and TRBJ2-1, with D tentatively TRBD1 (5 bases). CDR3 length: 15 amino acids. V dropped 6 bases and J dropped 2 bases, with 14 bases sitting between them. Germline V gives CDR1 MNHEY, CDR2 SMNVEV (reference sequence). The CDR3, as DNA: TGTGCCAGCAGCTCACGACAGAATCCCTACAATGAGCAGTTCTTC. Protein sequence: CASSSRQNPYNEQFF.

The CDR3 nucleotides read TGTGCCAGTAGTTTTCAGGGTTACAATCAGCCCCAGCATTTT. Translation: CASSFQGYNQPQHF. This chain links TRBV19 with TRBJ1-5; D might be TRBD1 (5 bases). The ends were cut back, 5 bases at V and 3 bases at J, with 11 bases in the middle. From germline, CDR1 is LNHDA and CDR2 SQIVND (reference sequence). The CDR3 consists of 14 residues.

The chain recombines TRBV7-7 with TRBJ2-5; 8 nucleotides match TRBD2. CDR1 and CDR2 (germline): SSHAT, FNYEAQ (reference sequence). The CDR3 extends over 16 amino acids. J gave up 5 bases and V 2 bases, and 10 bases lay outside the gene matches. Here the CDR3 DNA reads TGTGCCAGCAGCTTAACGGCCGGGGGGGCCGTTGAGACCCAGTACTTC. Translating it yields CASSLTAGGAVETQYF.

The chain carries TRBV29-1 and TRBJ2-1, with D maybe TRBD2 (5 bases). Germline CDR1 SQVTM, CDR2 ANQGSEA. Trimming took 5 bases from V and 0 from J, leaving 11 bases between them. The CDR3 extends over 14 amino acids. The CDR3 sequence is CSVLERTSYNEQFF. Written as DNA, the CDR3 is TGCAGCGTTTTAGAGCGGACCTCCTACAATGAGCAGTTCTTC.

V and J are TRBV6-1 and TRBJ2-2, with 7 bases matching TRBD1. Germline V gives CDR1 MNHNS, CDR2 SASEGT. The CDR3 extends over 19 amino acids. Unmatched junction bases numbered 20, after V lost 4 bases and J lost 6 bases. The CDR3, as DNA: TGTGCCAGCAGTGCTCAGTCGGGTTTTCCGGGACAGTCGTCCGGGGAGCTGTTTTTT. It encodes CASSAQSGFPGQSSGELFF.

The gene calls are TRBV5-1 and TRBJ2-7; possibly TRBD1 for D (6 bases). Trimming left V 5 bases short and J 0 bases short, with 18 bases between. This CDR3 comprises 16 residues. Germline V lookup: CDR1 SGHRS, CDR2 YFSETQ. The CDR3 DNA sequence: TGCGCCAGCAGACGAGCATTGGGGGCGACCTCCTACGAGCAGTACTTC. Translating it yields CASRRALGATSYEQYF.